This T cell receptor beta chain was sequenced during a study of T cell responses to AZD1222 COVID-19 vaccine. Trimming removed 3 bases from V and 2 bases from J, with 12 bases in between. In germline, CDR1 is SGHRS, CDR2 YFSETQ. The CDR3 covers 14 residues. In regard to this clone: The target antigen is unknown.

Regarding the study as a whole: AZD1222 recipients seropositive at baseline numbered only five to seven. Of spike-specific TCRs, nearly half reportedly target regions left unmutated in variants. After two AZD1222 doses, spike-specific TCR breadth and depth rose versus day 0.

The table came from immunoSEQ multiplex PCR; TCRdb's copy has only in-frame clones and leaves some out. The sample holds about 140,000 clones; approximately 90% are singletons and the top ten take approximately 2.8%. This sample comprised peripheral blood, obtained on day 0 of AZD1222 vaccination. This clonotype originated in an adult in good health. The V call is TRBV5-1, the J call TRBJ2-7; D is possibly TRBD1 (5 bases). The CDR3 sequence is CASSWKGFAYEQYF. The CDR3 nucleotides are TGCGCCAGCAGCTGGAAGGGGTTCGCCTACGAGCAGTACTTC.